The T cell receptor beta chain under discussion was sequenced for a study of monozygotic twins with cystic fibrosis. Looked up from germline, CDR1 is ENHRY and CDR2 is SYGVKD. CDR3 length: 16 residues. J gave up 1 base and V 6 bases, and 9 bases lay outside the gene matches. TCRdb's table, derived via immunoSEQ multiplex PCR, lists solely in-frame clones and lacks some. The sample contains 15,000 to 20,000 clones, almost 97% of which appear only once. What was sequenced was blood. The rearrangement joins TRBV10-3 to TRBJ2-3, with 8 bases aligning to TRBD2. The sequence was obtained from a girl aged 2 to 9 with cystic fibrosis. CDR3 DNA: TGTGCCATCAGACCCGGGGGGGAGATAGGCACAGATACGCAGTATTTT. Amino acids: CAIRPGGEIGTDTQYF.